Listed here is a single TCR beta chain. Its antigen is unknown. The data were produced by immunoSEQ multiplex PCR, yet TCRdb's version contains in-frame clones alone and is incomplete. The sample yields some 340,000 clones, around four fifths seen once. This specimen comes from a study of Ad26.COV2.S vaccination and SARS-CoV-2 variants. As for the study in general: Recipients of Ad26.COV2.S got it intramuscularly, once or twice 56 days apart.

Specified treatment: some 20 received Ad26.COV2.S at low or high dose, single or two shots; about 5 received placebo; per-sample allocation not given. Collection of the samples took place on day 63 after the first injection of vaccine or placebo. Study conclusions and caveats: Spike-specific TCR breadth was greater in vaccine than placebo recipients. From the TCR breadth and depth analyses, total T cell responses may have been underestimated.

This CDR3 region has 16 residues. V was clipped by 1 base and J by 4 bases, with 14 bases between them. Germline values: CDR1 SGHAT, CDR2 FQNNGV. This material consisted of peripheral blood, taken in a trial of Ad26.COV2.S vaccine versus placebo. The V call is TRBV11-2, the J call TRBJ1-3, with TRBD1 as a possible D gene (6 bases). The receptor was derived from a person aged 18-65 years who received the Ad26.COV2.S COVID-19 vaccine or a placebo. The CDR3 protein is CASSLGAGVHGNTIYF. Written as DNA, the CDR3 is TGTGCCAGCAGCTTAGGCGCAGGGGTTCACGGAAACACCATATATTTT.